The 9 T cell receptor beta chains below come from one sample, sequenced in a study of blood T cell repertoires in COVID-19. Clones were sequenced by immunoSEQ multiplex PCR, and TCRdb holds only the in-frame ones, with some missing. The repertoire holds under 200,000 clones, roughly 85% seen once, with about a sixth in the top ten. Sequencing was carried out using PBMCs or T cells enriched from blood (not recorded which). These receptors were obtained from a man in his 60s who had recovered from COVID-19.

CDR3 loop: CASSERGGANEKLFF. Written as DNA, the CDR3 is TGTGCCAGCAGTGAAAGGGGAGGGGCGAATGAAAAACTGTTTTTT. This rearrangement joins TRBV2 to TRBJ1-4, with D possibly matching TRBD1 (5 bases). With 2 bases removed from V and 5 bases from J, the gap between germline ends came to 12 bases. From germline, CDR1 is SNHLY and CDR2 FYNNEI. The CDR3 covers 15 residues. Based on the CDR3 plus reference TRBV2 and TRBJ1-4, the full variable domain is EPEVTQTPSHQVTQMGQEVILRCVPISNHLYFYWYRQILGQKVEFLVSFYNNEISEKSEIFDDQFSVERPDGSNFTLKIRSTKLEDSAMYFCASSERGGANEKLFFGSGTQLSVL.

V usage is TRBV7-2 and J usage is TRBJ1-1, with D possibly matching TRBD1 (5 bases). V dropped 2 bases and J dropped 1 base, with 11 bases sitting between them. Germline V gene sequence: CDR1 SGHTA, CDR2 FQGNSA. The CDR3 is 15 amino acids. The CDR3 nucleotides are TGTGCCAGCAGCTTATGGGGAGGGGAGAACACTGAAGCTTTCTTT. Its protein is CASSLWGGENTEAFF. The full variable domain, its missing parts supplied by reference TRBV7-2 and TRBJ1-1, is GAGVSQSPSNKVTEKGKDVELRCDPISGHTALYWYRQSLGQGLEFLIYFQGNSAPDKSGLPSDRFSAERTGGSVSTLTIQRTQQEDSAVYLCASSLWGGENTEAFFGQGTRLTVV.

CDR3 in DNA: TGCGCCAGCAGCGAGATTTCGGGCTACGAGCAGTACTTC. Its translation: CASSEISGYEQYF. The rearrangement uses TRBV5-1 and TRBJ2-7; no clear D. V gave up 4 bases and J gave up 3 bases, with 11 bases separating them. Germline CDR1 and CDR2: SGHRS and YFSETQ. The CDR3 length is 13 residues.

This clone was seen only once. This chain joins TRBV11-2 and TRBJ2-7; the D is unclear. The CDR3 is 15 amino acids. The V gene's germline CDR1 is SGHAT and CDR2 FQNNGV. V lost 0 bases to trimming and J lost 0 bases, with 9 bases between them. This CDR3 is CASSLDLGSSYEQYF. The CDR3 DNA follows: TGTGCCAGCAGCTTAGATTTGGGCAGCTCCTACGAGCAGTACTTC.

This clone was seen only a few times. The chain joins TRBV15 to TRBJ1-2; TRBD1 might be the D (6 bases). V gave up 2 bases and J gave up 0 bases, with 10 bases separating them. This CDR3 region has 15 residues. Germline-derived CDR1 and CDR2 are LNHNV and YYDKDF (reference sequence). DNA for the CDR3: TGTGCCACCAGCAGACCTACAGGGTCTAACTATGGCTACACCTTC. Its translation is CATSRPTGSNYGYTF.

The chain uses TRBV7-8 and TRBJ2-1; 9 nucleotides agree with TRBD1. In germline, CDR1 is SGHVS, CDR2 FQNEAQ. CDR3 length: 15 residues. Unmatched junction bases numbered 2, after V lost 5 bases and J lost 0 bases. The CDR3 DNA sequence: TGTGCCAGCAGCCCGGGACAGGGCTCCTACAATGAGCAGTTCTTC. Amino acid sequence: CASSPGQGSYNEQFF.

The CDR3: CASSLVPSNEKLFF. DNA of the CDR3: TGTGCCAGCAGCTTGGTCCCGAGCAATGAAAAACTGTTTTTT. V usage is TRBV5-5 and J usage is TRBJ1-4, with D uncertain. Germline CDR1 SGHKS, CDR2 YYEKEE (reference sequence). The CDR3 has 14 amino acids. The V end was cut by 0 bases, the J end by 5 bases, with 8 bases between. The full variable domain, in which reference TRBV5-5 and TRBJ1-4 provide the parts outside the CDR3, is DAGVTQSPTHLIKTRGQQVTLRCSPISGHKSVSWYQQVLGQGPQFIFQYYEKEERGRGNFPDRFSARQFPNYSSELNVNALLLGDSALYLCASSLVPSNEKLFFGSGTQLSVL.

The chain is built from TRBV28 and TRBJ1-4; a possible D gene is TRBD1 (6 bases). Trimming stripped 4 bases from V and 5 bases from J, with 17 bases between. CDR3 length: 16 amino acids. The germline V gene has CDR1 MDHEN and CDR2 SYDVKM. CDR3 nucleotides: TGTGCCAGCAGTTCGCCACCAGACAGGCCAAATGAAAAACTGTTTTTT. Translation: CASSSPPDRPNEKLFF.

V is TRBV29-1 and J is TRBJ2-1; D possibly corresponds to TRBD2 (5 bases). The length of the CDR3 is 20 residues. V was trimmed by 2 bases and J by 0 bases, leaving 26 bases between them. Germline CDR1 reads SQVTM; CDR2 reads ANQGSEA. The CDR3 DNA reads as TGCAGCGTTGAACGGGATCAGGTTACCCGCCAGCTCAGCTCCTACAATGAGCAGTTCTTC. Translation gives CSVERDQVTRQLSSYNEQFF.